A selection of T cell receptor beta chains follows, all from one sample in a study of T cell repertoires in cytomegalovirus infection. TCRdb fed the reads into MiXCR, producing one record per CDR3 protein. The repertoire has more than 35,000 distinct CDR3 sequences, roughly 49% of them found once; the top ten carry over 75%. The antigens of these receptors remain unknown. The source material was CD8+ T cells from cultured PBMCs, sampled from culture after CMV antigen stimulation. The receptors stem from a human donor in good health (CMV status not recorded). Some clones in this sample may be carry-over from other donors' samples. Each CDR3 is given with its conserved first and last residue. Fields, in order: J gene, D gene, V gene, clone size, CDR3 protein, CDR3 DNA. D genes are given only for firm matches. Some rows mark clone size as missing; the rest say once, few, many or name a class of expanded clone.

TRBJ2-1 | . | TRBV7-9 | . | CASSLEIGAESSYNEQFF | TGTGCCAGCAGCTTAGAGATCGGCGCCGAGAGCTCCTACAATGAGCAGTTCTTC
TRBJ2-1 | . | TRBV7-8 | many | CASSSKQETEQFF | TGTGCCAGCAGCTCCAAACAGGAGACTGAGCAGTTCTTC
TRBJ1-1 | . | TRBV4-1 | . | CASRQGIREYTEAFF | TGCGCCAGCAGGCAAGGTATCAGGGAGTACACTGAAGCTTTCTTT
TRBJ2-1 | . | TRBV4-1 | . | CASSQGEYSSYNEQFF | TGCGCCAGCAGCCAGGGGGAATACAGCTCCTACAATGAGCAGTTCTTC
TRBJ2-4 | . | TRBV27 | . | CASSLLGQGPKNIQYF | TGTGCCAGCAGTTTATTGGGCCAAGGGCCCAAAAACATTCAGTACTTC
TRBJ2-1 | . | TRBV4-1 | . | CASSQGQGTDNEQFF | TGCGCCAGCAGCCAAGGGCAGGGGACTGACAATGAGCAGTTCTTC
TRBJ2-7 | . | TRBV5-4 | . | CASSKSRDRPYEQYF | TGTGCCAGCAGCAAAAGCCGGGACCGTCCCTACGAGCAGTACTTC
TRBJ2-1 | . | TRBV5-1 | . | CASSLWTGNEQFF | TGCGCCAGCAGCCTGTGGACGGGGAATGAGCAGTTCTTC
TRBJ2-7 | . | TRBV6-8 | . | CASSLRERGSSYEQYF | TGTGCCAGCAGCCTAAGGGAACGGGGGAGCTCCTACGAGCAGTACTTC
TRBJ2-3 | . | TRBV7-2 | . | CASSGIEGTDTQYF | TGTGCCAGCAGCGGGATAGAGGGCACAGATACGCAGTATTTT
TRBJ2-3 | TRBD2 | TRBV20-1 | . | CSALPPRGESTDTQYF | TGCAGTGCCCTACCCCCGCGGGGGGAAAGCACAGATACGCAGTATTTT
TRBJ2-1 | TRBD2 | TRBV2 | . | CASSEEGRGGYNEQFF | TGTGCCAGCAGTGAAGAGGGGCGGGGGGGTTATAATGAGCAGTTCTTC
TRBJ2-7 | TRBD1 | TRBV29-1 | . | CSVADRGYEQYF | TGCAGCGTTGCGGACAGGGGTTACGAGCAGTACTTC
TRBJ2-7 | TRBD1 | TRBV10-3 | . | CAIGSQGAYDYEQYF | TGTGCCATCGGAAGTCAGGGGGCTTATGATTACGAGCAGTACTTC